This TCR beta chain was found in a study of technical replicates of blood from a handful of donors. Sequencing used immunoSEQ multiplex PCR; TCRdb keeps in-frame clones, though not all of them. The table includes 80,000 or so clones, roughly 92% detected once. This clone has just a few counts. The CDR3 extends over 14 amino acids. Germline V lookup: CDR1 ENHRY, CDR2 SYGVKD. The trim removed 0 bases at V and 5 bases at J, leaving 3 bases unmatched. The sequence was obtained from a human donor in good health. The chain links TRBV10-3 to TRBJ1-1; 7 nucleotides match TRBD1. The material sequenced was T cells isolated from PBMCs. CDR3 sequence reads: CAISESTGETEAFF. The CDR3 bases are TGTGCCATCAGTGAGTCCACAGGGGAGACTGAAGCTTTCTTT.